What follows are 32 T cell receptor beta chains derived from one specimen sequenced in a study of T cell clonality in common variable immunodeficiency. The protocol was immunoSEQ multiplex PCR, while the TCRdb copy is restricted to in-frame clones and leaves out a portion. The sample offers tens of thousands of clones and no singletons, the top ten holding about 0.7%. The sample taken for sequencing was peripheral blood mononuclear cells. The receptor source for this set is a person between 18 and 75 years old in good health.

The table lists this clone with many counts. With the read ending 3 residues before the CDR3 end, the germline J gene is used to fill in that end. The J gene is TRBJ1-2, the V gene TRBV12-5, with a possible D match to TRBD1 (5 bases). This CDR3 contains 13 residues. The V gene's germline CDR1 is LGHNT and CDR2 FRNRAP. The sequenced CDR3 bases are TGTGCTAGTGGTTTGGGCAGGGTCTACGGC. Translated: CASGLGRVYG. The whole CDR3 protein is CASGLGRVYGYTF.

Many counts were recorded for this clone. Read data end 3 residues before the CDR3 end; the end is taken from the germline J gene. The chain carries TRBV20-1 and TRBJ1-5; no definite D call. Germline V CDR1 and CDR2: DFQATT, SNEGSKA (reference sequence). CDR3 length equals 14 residues. Trimming took 5 bases from V and 2 from J, leaving 13 bases between them. Partial CDR3 DNA: TGCAGTGCTCGACATGGTTTTGGCAATCAGCCC. Its translation is CSARHGFGNQP. The full CDR3 sequence reads CSARHGFGNQPQHF.

This clone appeared many times. The CDR3 end is not reached by the read, which stops 3 residues before it; the germline J gene fills it in. The chain combines TRBV11-2 with TRBJ2-7; the D gene is possibly TRBD1 (6 bases). V was shortened by 2 bases and J by 1 base, with 12 bases between the two germline ends. CDR1 is SGHAT, CDR2 FQNNGV, per germline. The CDR3 extends over 15 amino acids. The CDR3 sequence is CASSLKQGQSYEQYF. The part of the CDR3 DNA that was read is TGTGCCAGCAGCTTAAAGCAGGGGCAGTCCTACGAG. Drawing the rest from reference TRBV11-2 and TRBJ2-7, the complete variable domain is EAGVAQSPRYKIIEKRQSVAFWCNPISGHATLYWYQQILGQGPKLLIQFQNNGVVDDSQLPKDRFSAERLKGVDSTLKIQPAKLEDSAVYLCASSLKQGQSYEQYFGPGTRLTVT.

This clone was picked up many times. The read ends 3 residues early relative to the CDR3; the germline J gene fills the gap. The chain joins TRBV5-6 to TRBJ2-7; possible D gene TRBD2, 6 bases. V lost 2 bases and J 2 bases, leaving 11 bases between the germline ends. This CDR3 contains 14 residues. Germline V CDR1 and CDR2: SGHDT, YYEEEE. CDR3: CASSFGTVPYEQYF. The CDR3 bases that were read are TGTGCCAGCAGCTTCGGGACTGTTCCCTACGAG.

This clone was found many times. Sequencing ends 3 residues short of the CDR3 end; the germline J gene provides the rest. The V call is TRBV7-2, the J call TRBJ2-2, with a tentative D call TRBD1 (6 bases). This CDR3 spans 13 amino acids. V lost 8 bases, J lost 3 bases, and 10 bases lay in between. Germline assignment: CDR1 SGHTA and CDR2 FQGNSA. This CDR3 is CASRNRDTGELFF. CDR3 DNA (partial): TGTGCCAGCCGAAACAGGGACACCGGGGAG.

Concerning this clone itself: The read ends 3 residues early relative to the CDR3; the germline J gene fills the gap. V usage is TRBV5-3 and J usage is TRBJ1-5, with D perhaps TRBD1 (5 bases). TRBV5-3 is an ORF for which the function is uncertain. V shed 1 base and J shed 0 bases, with 14 bases lying between them. The CDR3 has 17 residues. CDR3 DNA (partial): TGTGCCAGAAGCTTGATATTCCCAGGGTATAGCAATCAGCCC. Amino acids: CARSLIFPGYSNQP. In full, the CDR3 reads CARSLIFPGYSNQPQHF.

Ten or more counts support this clone. Read coverage stops 3 residues before the CDR3 terminus; the germline J gene supplies the remainder. J is TRBJ1-1 and V is TRBV5-1, with D unclear. The V end was cut by 4 bases, the J end by 0 bases, with 13 bases between. The CDR3 is made up of 15 amino acids. The germline V gene encodes CDR1 SGHRS and CDR2 YFSETQ. The CDR3 sequence is CASSPRTDLNTEAFF. The sequenced CDR3 bases are TGCGCCAGCAGCCCCAGAACAGATCTGAACACTGAA.

This clone was found many times. The read gets to within 3 residues of the CDR3 end, and the germline J gene fills in the rest. V usage is TRBV18 and J usage is TRBJ2-5; the D gene is possibly TRBD2 (6 bases). The germline gives CDR1 KGHSH, CDR2 LQKENI. This CDR3 has 15 residues. Trimming pared 0 bases from V and 5 bases from J, leaving 13 bases between. The CDR3 loop reads CASSPPGGVWETQYF. CDR3 DNA, as far as it was read: TGTGCCAGCTCACCACCCGGGGGTGTTTGGGAGACC.

This clone was found many times. The read stops 3 residues short of the end of the CDR3; the missing end is completed from the germline J gene. The rearrangement links TRBV19 to TRBJ2-1; the match to TRBD1 covers 9 bases. V lost 9 bases to trimming and J lost 4 bases; unmatched junction nucleotides: 10. From germline, CDR1 is LNHDA and CDR2 SQIVND (reference sequence). The CDR3 runs to 15 residues. The covered CDR3 bases are TGTGCCAGCAGGGCCTTGACAGGGGGGTACAATGAG. Amino acid sequence: CASRALTGGYNE. The complete CDR3 sequence is CASRALTGGYNEQFF.

This clone was recorded many times. The CDR3 extends 3 residues past the end of the read, so its final part is completed from the germline J gene. The V call is TRBV28, the J call TRBJ1-5, with D possibly being TRBD1 (5 bases). This CDR3 spans 15 amino acids. V lost 6 bases to trimming and J lost 0 bases, with 12 bases between them. Looked up from germline, CDR1 is MDHEN and CDR2 is SYDVKM. The sequenced part of the CDR3 DNA is TGTGCCAGCAGCAGACAACAGGTTAGCAATCAGCCC. It encodes CASSRQQVSNQP. The full-length CDR3 reads as CASSRQQVSNQPQHF.

This clone was found many times. The read comes to an end 3 residues before the CDR3 does, leaving the germline J gene to fill in the end. The rearrangement links TRBV7-2 to TRBJ1-5; 7 bases line up with TRBD1. The CDR3 totals 14 residues. With V trimmed by 3 bases and J by 4 bases, 3 bases remained unmatched. Germline lookup yields CDR1 SGHTA and CDR2 FQGNSA. The CDR3 loop reads CASSLGQPNQPQHF. Partial CDR3 DNA: TGTGCCAGCAGCTTGGGACAGCCTAATCAGCCC.

This clone was counted ten times or more. The read stops 3 residues short of the end of the CDR3; the missing end is completed from the germline J gene. The J gene is TRBJ2-3, the V gene TRBV20-1, with no clear D. CDR3 length: 13 residues. Trimming left V 6 bases short and J 1 base short, with 11 bases between. From germline, CDR1 is DFQATT and CDR2 SNEGSKA (reference sequence). The sequenced CDR3 bases are TGCAGTGCCCGACTGACCGGCACAGATACG. This sequence encodes CSARLTGTDT. In full, the CDR3 reads CSARLTGTDTQYF.

Many counts were recorded for this clone. The CDR3 goes on 3 residues after the read ends, and that part is filled in from the germline J gene. This chain links TRBV10-3 with TRBJ2-3, with 16 positions matching TRBD2. This CDR3 has 19 residues. Germline lookup yields CDR1 ENHRY and CDR2 SYGVKD. V gave up 6 bases and J gave up 0 bases; unmatched junction bases: 9. The CDR3 protein is CAIRPGLAGGPLSTDTQYF. The sequenced part of the CDR3 DNA is TGTGCCATCAGACCGGGACTAGCGGGGGGGCCACTTAGCACAGATACG.

Many counts were recorded for this clone. Sequencing ends 3 residues short of the CDR3 end; the germline J gene provides the rest. V gene TRBV9 combines with J gene TRBJ1-2, with TRBD1 as a possible D gene (6 bases). The CDR3 loop spans 14 amino acids. Trimming took off 5 bases at V and 4 bases at J, with 15 bases between the two ends. Per the germline V gene, CDR1 is SGDLS and CDR2 is YYNGEE. This CDR3 reads CASSKGTLIYGYTF. CDR3 bases read: TGTGCCAGCAGTAAAGGGACACTGATCTATGGC.

This clone has at least ten counts. The read ends 3 residues shy of where the CDR3 ends; the end is completed using the germline J gene. The rearrangement uses TRBV6-2 or TRBV6-3 and TRBJ2-5, with 11 positions matching TRBD2. The CDR3 consists of 16 residues. CDR1 and CDR2 (germline): MNHEY, SVGEGT. With 2 bases clipped from V and 5 bases from J, the junction kept 7 bases outside the gene matches. The CDR3 bases that were read are TGTGCCAGCAGTTACCGGCTAGCGGGAGGCGCGGAGACC. This translates into CASSYRLAGGAET. The whole CDR3 reads CASSYRLAGGAETQYF.

This clone was counted ten times or more. The DNA ends 3 residues before the CDR3 does, and the rest of the CDR3 is filled in from the germline J gene. This chain links TRBV29-1 with TRBJ2-3, with D possibly matching TRBD1 (6 bases). Germline V gene sequence: CDR1 SQVTM, CDR2 ANQGSEA. This CDR3 region has 12 residues. V was cut by 5 bases and J by 2 bases, with 8 bases left in between. The CDR3 here is CSVRQDTDTQYF. The CDR3 DNA, read in part, is TGCAGCGTTCGACAGGACACAGATACG.

This clone came up many times. The CDR3 goes on 3 residues after the read ends, and that part is filled in from the germline J gene. V gene TRBV19 combines with J gene TRBJ1-5; D may be TRBD1 (5 bases). The CDR3 runs 14 residues. The ends were cut back, 8 bases at V and 7 bases at J, with 18 bases in the middle. CDR1 and CDR2 from the germline V gene are LNHDA and SQIVND (reference sequence). CDR3 DNA (partial): TGTGCCAGTGATACAGGCAGGGTTGGACAGCCC. Amino acids: CASDTGRVGQP. The CDR3 as a whole reads CASDTGRVGQPQHF.

This clone showed up many times. The sequenced fragment ends 3 residues before the CDR3 boundary, so the rest is inferred from the germline J gene. This chain links TRBV2 with TRBJ2-1; 9 bases line up with TRBD1. The ends lost 1 base at V and 5 bases at J; junction bases unmatched: 0. The CDR3 consists of 14 residues. Germline-derived CDR1 and CDR2 are SNHLY and FYNNEI. The covered CDR3 bases are TGTGCCAGCAGTGAAGGGACAGGGGACAATGAG. Translating it yields CASSEGTGDNE. The whole CDR3 sequence reads CASSEGTGDNEQFF. Complete variable domain (other parts from reference TRBV2 and TRBJ2-1): EPEVTQTPSHQVTQMGQEVILRCVPISNHLYFYWYRQILGQKVEFLVSFYNNEISEKSEIFDDQFSVERPDGSNFTLKIRSTKLEDSAMYFCASSEGTGDNEQFFGPGTRLTVL.

This clone has ten or more counts. The read comes to an end 3 residues before the CDR3 does, leaving the germline J gene to fill in the end. The chain combines TRBV5-5 with TRBJ2-5, with 7 bases matching TRBD1. This CDR3 comprises 15 residues. With 4 bases clipped from V and 1 base from J, the junction kept 7 bases outside the gene matches. The germline V gene encodes CDR1 SGHKS and CDR2 YYEKEE (reference sequence). CDR3 DNA, as far as it was read: TGTGCCAGCAGCCTCGGGGACAGCCTCCAAGAGACC. Residues: CASSLGDSLQET. The entire CDR3 is CASSLGDSLQETQYF.

This clone was counted many times. The read ends 3 residues early relative to the CDR3; the germline J gene fills the gap. The rearrangement links TRBV18 to TRBJ2-1; 11 nucleotides agree with TRBD1. The CDR3 runs to 15 residues. Germline loops: CDR1 KGHSH, CDR2 LQKENI. The ends lost 2 bases at V and 8 bases at J; junction bases unmatched: 5. The sequenced part of the CDR3 DNA is TGTGCCAGCTCACCAGGGACAGGGGGAAGGGATGAG. Amino acids: CASSPGTGGRDE. Given in full, the CDR3 is CASSPGTGGRDEQFF.

This clone was seen ten or more times. The read finishes 3 residues shy of the CDR3 end, and the germline J gene is used to complete it. The gene calls are TRBV28 and TRBJ2-7; 9 nucleotides line up with TRBD2. Germline CDR1 MDHEN, CDR2 SYDVKM. The junction had 10 bases not matched to a gene; V was cut back by 5 bases and J by 2 bases. This CDR3 is built from 16 residues. The CDR3 spells CASSIRTSEYPYEQYF. CDR3 DNA (partial): TGTGCCAGCAGTATCCGGACTAGCGAATACCCCTACGAG. Full variable domain (missing parts from reference TRBV28 and TRBJ2-7): DVKVTQSSRYLVKRTGEKVFLECVQDMDHENMFWYRQDPGLGLRLIYFSYDVKMKEKGDIPEGYSVSREKKERFSLILESASTNQTSMYLCASSIRTSEYPYEQYFGPGTRLTVT.

This clone was seen at least ten times. The DNA ends 3 residues before the CDR3 does, and the rest of the CDR3 is filled in from the germline J gene. The chain has TRBV30 and TRBJ1-3, with 8 bases matching TRBD1. The ends lost 5 bases at V and 2 bases at J; junction bases unmatched: 2. The CDR3 covers 13 residues. CDR1 and CDR2 from the germline V gene are GTSNPN and SVGIG (reference sequence). The CDR3 is CAWEQGAGNTIYF. CDR3 DNA (partial): TGTGCCTGGGAACAGGGGGCTGGAAACACC.

This clone was observed at least ten times. CDR3 sequence: CASSRRGMGEKLFF. The covered CDR3 bases are TGTGCCAGCAGTCGGAGGGGCATGGGGGAAAAA. This chain links TRBV27 with TRBJ1-4, with D possibly matching TRBD1 (5 bases). The read terminates 3 residues ahead of where the CDR3 ends, so the germline J gene completes it. The CDR3 loop spans 14 amino acids. Deletions cut 5 bases from V and 8 bases from J, with 15 bases between. Germline CDR1 and CDR2: MNHEY and SMNVEV (reference sequence).

This clone has a count of ten or more. The sequence runs out 3 residues before the end of the CDR3; the remainder is reconstructed from the germline J gene. The V gene is TRBV7-8, the J gene TRBJ2-7, with D perhaps TRBD2 (6 bases). This CDR3 is built from 14 residues. V lost 5 bases and J 4 bases, leaving 15 bases between the germline ends. The germline gives CDR1 SGHVS, CDR2 FQNEAQ. The CDR3 sequence: CASSNAGTSYEQYF. Partial CDR3 DNA: TGTGCCAGCAGCAATGCCGGGACTTCTTACGAG.

In this sample, this clone turned up many times. The CDR3 end falls 3 residues outside the read, so it is completed with the germline J gene. The V call is TRBV18, the J call TRBJ2-5, with D possibly TRBD2 on 7 matching bases. The CDR3 totals 16 residues. Trimming took off 0 bases at V and 1 base at J, with 12 bases between the two ends. Looked up from germline, CDR1 is KGHSH and CDR2 is LQKENI. Incomplete CDR3 DNA: TGTGCCAGCTCACCACCGGGGCGGGGGCCCCAAGAGACC. This sequence encodes CASSPPGRGPQET. The complete CDR3 reads CASSPPGRGPQETQYF.

For this clone: The sequence runs out 3 residues before the end of the CDR3; the remainder is reconstructed from the germline J gene. V usage is TRBV6-2 or TRBV6-3 and J usage is TRBJ1-2; 8 nucleotides agree with TRBD1. This CDR3 region has 15 residues. Per the germline V gene, CDR1 is MNHEY and CDR2 is SVGEGT. This CDR3 reads CASRIVGTGGDDYTF. The CDR3 DNA, read in part, is TGTGCCAGCAGGATTGTGGGGACAGGAGGCGACGAC.

This clone was seen repeatedly, ten times or more. The read stops 3 residues short of the end of the CDR3; the missing end is completed from the germline J gene. The chain links TRBV9 to TRBJ2-7; 9 bases are a match to TRBD1. Germline-derived CDR1 and CDR2 are SGDLS and YYNGEE. V lost 0 bases to trimming and J lost 2 bases; unmatched junction nucleotides: 3. This CDR3 spans 15 amino acids. Here the CDR3 reads CASSVGGQGPYEQYF. The covered CDR3 bases are TGTGCCAGCAGCGTAGGGGGACAGGGCCCCTACGAG.

This clone was seen at least ten times. The missing CDR3 end, 3 residues past where the read stops, is filled in from the germline J gene. This chain joins TRBV5-1 and TRBJ1-2; 8 positions match TRBD1. This CDR3 has 15 amino acids. With 5 bases clipped from V and 4 bases from J, the junction kept 10 bases outside the gene matches. Germline V CDR1 and CDR2: SGHRS, YFSETQ. The chain's CDR3 is CASSPGQGPLYGYTF. The CDR3 bases that were read are TGCGCCAGCAGTCCCGGACAGGGCCCACTCTATGGC.

This clone was seen repeatedly, ten times or more. The CDR3 extends 3 residues past the end of the read, so its final part is completed from the germline J gene. This chain uses TRBV19 with TRBJ1-5; possible D gene TRBD1, 5 bases. Trimming stripped 3 bases from V and 4 bases from J, with 13 bases between. Germline V gene data show CDR1 as LNHDA and CDR2 as SQIVND (reference sequence). The CDR3 runs 15 residues. CDR3 in amino acids: CASSMEGDPNQPQHF. Incomplete CDR3 DNA: TGTGCCAGTAGTATGGAAGGGGATCCTAATCAGCCC.

This clone was detected many times. Coverage ceases 3 residues before the CDR3 finishes, and the germline J gene fills in the end. V usage is TRBV14 and J usage is TRBJ1-3; the match to TRBD1 covers 11 bases. CDR1 and CDR2 from the germline V gene are SGHDN and FVKESK. J gave up 4 bases and V 3 bases, and 5 bases lay outside the gene matches. The CDR3 spans 16 residues. The CDR3 region is CASSQTGQGDGNTIYF. The sequenced part of the CDR3 DNA is TGTGCCAGCAGCCAGACGGGACAGGGGGACGGAAACACC.

Many counts were recorded for this clone. With the read ending 3 residues before the CDR3 end, the germline J gene is used to fill in that end. This chain joins TRBV19 and TRBJ2-3; 9 nucleotides align to TRBD2. After removal of 6 bases from V and 1 base from J, the junction contained 5 bases not matched to a gene. Germline CDR1 is LNHDA and CDR2 is SQIVND (reference sequence). The length of the CDR3 is 15 residues. CDR3 amino acids: CASSQQRGGTDTQYF. Partial CDR3 DNA: TGTGCCAGTAGCCAGCAGCGGGGGGGCACAGATACG.

This clone was recorded many times. The read comes to an end 3 residues before the CDR3 does, leaving the germline J gene to fill in the end. The J gene is TRBJ1-2, the V gene TRBV18, with a tentative D call TRBD1 (6 bases). The CDR3 covers 13 residues. Looked up from germline, CDR1 is KGHSH and CDR2 is LQKENI. Trimming stripped 5 bases from V and 6 bases from J, with 13 bases between. CDR3 DNA, as far as it was read: TGTGCCAGCTCATCCGACAGGCCACATGGC. This codes for CASSSDRPHG. From start to end, the CDR3 is CASSSDRPHGYTF.